The sequence of this TCR beta chain was determined in a study of blood T cell repertoires in COVID-19. Living in about 25 US areas, the participants were between 18 and 89 years of age. Grouping used clinical history reported by participants in a survey and questionnaire. Germline CDR1 reads LGHDT; CDR2 reads YNNKEL (reference sequence). J gave up 0 bases and V 4 bases, and 8 bases lay outside the gene matches. The CDR3 extends over 16 amino acids. Authors' data handling: Nucleated cell number was recorded as an estimate derived from reference gene primer amplification. The repertoire was sequenced with immunoSEQ multiplex PCR; TCRdb's copy has only in-frame clones and lacks some. The V and J calls and clone size come from that table; D and trimming were worked out from the DNA. Of 400,000 to 450,000 clones in the sample, 85% to 90% are singletons; the top ten hold 0.95% to 1.2%.

The sequencing input was PBMCs or T cells enriched from blood (not recorded which). This TCR was recovered from a man aged 30 to 39 who had recovered from COVID-19. This chain joins TRBV3-1 (or the pseudogene TRBV3-2) and TRBJ1-2; 7 bases are shared with TRBD1. The CDR3 DNA reads as TGTGCCAGCAGCCTGAGGGGGCGGTCTACTAACTATGGCTACACCTTC. It encodes CASSLRGRSTNYGYTF.